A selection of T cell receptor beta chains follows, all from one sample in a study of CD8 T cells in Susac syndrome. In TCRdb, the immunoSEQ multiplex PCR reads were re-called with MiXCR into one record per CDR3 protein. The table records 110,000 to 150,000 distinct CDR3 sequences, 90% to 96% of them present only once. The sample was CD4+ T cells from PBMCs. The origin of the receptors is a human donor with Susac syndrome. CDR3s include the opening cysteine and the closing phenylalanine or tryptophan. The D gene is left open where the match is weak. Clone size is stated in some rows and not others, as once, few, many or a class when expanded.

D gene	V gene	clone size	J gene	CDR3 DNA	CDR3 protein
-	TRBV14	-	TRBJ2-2	TGTGCCAGCAGCCAAGTGTCGGGTTCCGGGGAGCTGTTTTTT	CASSQVSGSGELFF
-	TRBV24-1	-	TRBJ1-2	TGTGCCACCAGTGATTTAGAAGGCTACACCTTC	CATSDLEGYTF
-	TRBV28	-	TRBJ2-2	TGTGCCAGCAGACCTTCCCGGAGCAGTCCGAACACCGGGGAGCTGTTTTTT	CASRPSRSSPNTGELFF
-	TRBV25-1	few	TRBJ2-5	TGTGCCAGCAGTGGGGAGACCCAGTACTTC	CASSGETQYF
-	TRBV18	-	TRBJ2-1	TGTGCCAGCTCACCGACTGGCCATGAGCAGTTCTTC	CASSPTGHEQFF
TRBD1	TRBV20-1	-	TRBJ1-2	TGCAGTGCTAGTGGGACAGGCAACTATGGCTACACCTTC	CSASGTGNYGYTF
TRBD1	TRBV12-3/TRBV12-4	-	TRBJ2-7	TGTGCCAGCAGTTTGTTATGGGACAGGGGGCGGGAGCAGTACTTC	CASSLLWDRGREQYF
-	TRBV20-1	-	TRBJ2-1	TGCAGTGCCCGCGCTACAGGGGGGGCATGGCACAATGAGCAGTTCTTC	CSARATGGAWHNEQFF
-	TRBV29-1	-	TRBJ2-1	TGCAGCGATTACAGGGCATACTCCTACAATGAGCAGTTCTTC	CSDYRAYSYNEQFF
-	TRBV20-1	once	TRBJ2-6	TGCAGTGCTCGACAGAACCCTGGGGCCAACGTCCTGACTTTC	CSARQNPGANVLTF
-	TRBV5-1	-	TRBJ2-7	TGCGCCAGCAGCCCAATGGGAGTAGGCGAGCAGTACTTC	CASSPMGVGEQYF
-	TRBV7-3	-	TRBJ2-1	TGTGCCAGCAGCTTATCTCGTAGCCACAATGAGCAGTTCTTC	CASSLSRSHNEQFF
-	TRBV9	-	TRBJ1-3	TGTGCCAGCAGCGTATATCAGGGGAACTCTGGAAACACCATATATTTT	CASSVYQGNSGNTIYF
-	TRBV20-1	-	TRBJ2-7	TGCAGTGCTAGTTTCGTTGCAGGAGTCTACGAGCAGTACTTC	CSASFVAGVYEQYF
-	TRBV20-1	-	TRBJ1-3	TGCAGTGCTACCGGGGTTGGAAACACCATATATTTT	CSATGVGNTIYF
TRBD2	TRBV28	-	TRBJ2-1	TGTGCCAGCAGTTTCCCGGGCGGGAGTAATGAGCAGTTCTTC	CASSFPGGSNEQFF
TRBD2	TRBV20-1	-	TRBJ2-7	TGCAGTGCTAGGGGCGGGGAGCGGGGGCCCCTCGAGCAGTACTTC	CSARGGERGPLEQYF
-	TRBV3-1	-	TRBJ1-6	TGTGCCAGCAGCAACGTAAGGAGGTCACCCCTCCACTTT	CASSNVRRSPLHF
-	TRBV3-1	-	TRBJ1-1	TGTGCCAGCAGCCAAGAGACAGGATCGGAAGCTTTCTTT	CASSQETGSEAFF
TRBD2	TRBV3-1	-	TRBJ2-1	TGTGCCAGCAGCCTGACTAGCGGGAGGCGCTACAATGAGCAGTTCTTC	CASSLTSGRRYNEQFF
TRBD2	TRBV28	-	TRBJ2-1	TGTGCCAGCAGTTTTCCGACCAGTCGAGGGAGGGTCTATGAGCAGTTCTTC	CASSFPTSRGRVYEQFF
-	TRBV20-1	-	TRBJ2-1	TGCAGTGCTAGATGGTCCTCGGGACTCACAACCCCAGCAAGATACAATGAGCAGTTCTTC	CSARWSSGLTTPARYNEQFF
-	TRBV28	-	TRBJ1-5	TGTGCCAGCAGTTCCGGCCGGGCAGGGGCAAATCAGCCCCAGCATTTT	CASSSGRAGANQPQHF
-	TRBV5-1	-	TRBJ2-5	TGCGCCAGCAGCTTGGGCTGGCAGGTTCGAGAGACCCAGTACTTC	CASSLGWQVRETQYF
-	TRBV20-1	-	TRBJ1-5	TGCAGTGCTATGAGGGGTGGAGGCAATCAGCCCCAGCATTTT	CSAMRGGGNQPQHF
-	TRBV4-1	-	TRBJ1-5	TGCGCCAGCAGCCAAGAGAGTAAGGCCCTGAGCAATCAGCCCCAGCATTTT	CASSQESKALSNQPQHF
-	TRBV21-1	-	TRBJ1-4	TGTGCCAGCAGCACGCCTCAGGGTATACCCCCTAAACTGTTTTTT	CASSTPQGIPPKLFF
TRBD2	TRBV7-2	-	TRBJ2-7	TGTGCCAGCAGCTTCCTAGCGGGAGCGACCGAGCAGTACTTC	CASSFLAGATEQYF
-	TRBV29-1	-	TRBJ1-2	TGCAGCGTTGACCCTTTCAATGGGGACTATGGCTACACCTTC	CSVDPFNGDYGYTF